The source of this T cell receptor beta chain is a study of shared clonotypes between healthy human individuals. Per germline, CDR1 GTSNPN and CDR2 SVGIG (reference sequence). The V and J ends lost 4 bases and 0 bases, in that order; junction bases with no gene match: 13. This CDR3 has 17 amino acids. The protocol was immunoSEQ multiplex PCR, while the TCRdb copy is restricted to in-frame clones and leaves out a portion. Among 2 million to 2.5 million clones listed, roughly 95% were seen once. The receptor's source is a man aged 18 to 29 in good health. Source material: naive CD4+ T cells sorted from blood. As to subset: CD45RA+ positively selected. The J gene is TRBJ2-3, the V gene TRBV30, with 7 nucleotides matching TRBD1. CDR3 sequence reads: CAWIRGGRLSSTDTQYF. CDR3 bases: TGTGCCTGGATTAGAGGGGGCAGGCTCTCTAGCACAGATACGCAGTATTTT.